This T cell receptor beta chain was recovered during a study of OX40 agonist ivuxolimab in advanced cancers. Study background: Enrollees could have had prior anti-PD-1, anti-PD-L1 or anti-CTLA-4 therapy, which about 40% had received.

Germline V gene sequence: CDR1 SGHNT, CDR2 YYREEE (reference sequence). V was cut by 0 bases and J by 1 base, with 4 bases left in between. This CDR3 comprises 13 residues. Prior autoimmune disease or systemic immunosuppression barred patients. Data came from immunoSEQ multiplex PCR; TCRdb stores just in-frame clones and leaves some out. Here the sample spans over 55,000 clones, 85% to 90% being singletons. This receptor was obtained from an adult with an advanced solid tumor such as melanoma, head and neck, liver or kidney cancer. The input for sequencing was CD4+ or CD8+ T cells sorted from blood, taken in a trial of the OX40 agonist ivuxolimab. The chain recombines TRBV5-4 with TRBJ1-1; unclear D gene. The CDR3 protein is CASSLVRNTEAFF. The CDR3 DNA follows: TGTGCCAGCAGCTTGGTGAGGAACACTGAAGCTTTCTTT.